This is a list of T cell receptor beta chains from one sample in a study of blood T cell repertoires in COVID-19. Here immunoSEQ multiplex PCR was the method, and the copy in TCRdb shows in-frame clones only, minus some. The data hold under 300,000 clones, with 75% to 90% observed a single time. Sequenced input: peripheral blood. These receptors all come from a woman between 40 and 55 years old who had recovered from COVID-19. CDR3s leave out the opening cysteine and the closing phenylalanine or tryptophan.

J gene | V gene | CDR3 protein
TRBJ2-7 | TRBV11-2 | ASSLEVGGGGSEQY
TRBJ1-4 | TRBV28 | ASREAVSEKLF
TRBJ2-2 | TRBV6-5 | ASSYQGQNTGELF
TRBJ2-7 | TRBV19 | ASGTSGYEQY
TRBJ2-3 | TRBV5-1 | ASSLALASGSTDTQY
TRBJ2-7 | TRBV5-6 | ASRTGSYEQY
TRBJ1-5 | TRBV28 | ASSKTGGPRPQH
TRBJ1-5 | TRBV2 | ASSDGTGGTLYNQPQH
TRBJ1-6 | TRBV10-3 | AISESAGARRPLH
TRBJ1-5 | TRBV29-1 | SVEAPNQPQH
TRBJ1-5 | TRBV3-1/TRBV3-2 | ASSQGPAGGQPQH
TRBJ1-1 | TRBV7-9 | ASSPGSLNTEAF
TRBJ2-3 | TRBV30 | AWRADTQY
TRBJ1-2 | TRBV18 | ASSPTGETYGYT
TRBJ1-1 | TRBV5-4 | ASKGVNTEAF
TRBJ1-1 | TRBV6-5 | ASILFRDGTEAF
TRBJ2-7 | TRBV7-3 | ASSKGQGVDEQY
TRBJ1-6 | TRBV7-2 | ASSLVGQGYSPLH
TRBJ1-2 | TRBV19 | ASRTGFGYT
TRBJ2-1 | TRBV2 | ASSAGFNEQF
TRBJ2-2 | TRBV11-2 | ASSLVLTRAGELF
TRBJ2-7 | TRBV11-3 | ASSIGQSYEQY
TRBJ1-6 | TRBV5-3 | ARSLRVINRVNSPLH
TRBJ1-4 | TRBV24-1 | ATSDLLRTGDGEKLF
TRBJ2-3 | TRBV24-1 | ATSELPGQGLDTQY
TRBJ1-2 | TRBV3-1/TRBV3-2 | ASSQVWSGYT
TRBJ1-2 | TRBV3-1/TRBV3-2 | ASSQGSRVGGYT
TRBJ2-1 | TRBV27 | ASSLKGTSSYNEQF
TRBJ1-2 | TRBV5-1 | ASSPFLGANYGYT
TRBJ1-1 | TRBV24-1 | ATMASGNTEAF
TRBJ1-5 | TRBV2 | ASMGAADQPQH
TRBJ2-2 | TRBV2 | ASSEARGNTGELF
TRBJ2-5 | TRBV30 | AWSVEGGGPGETQY
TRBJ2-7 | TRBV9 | ASSVDGVVGTGDYEQY
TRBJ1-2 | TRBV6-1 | ASSDDRGDSTGYT
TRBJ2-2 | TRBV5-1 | ASSGGTNTGELF
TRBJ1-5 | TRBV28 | ASSFSGQGTNQPQH
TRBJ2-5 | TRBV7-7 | ASSLGLAGYQETQY
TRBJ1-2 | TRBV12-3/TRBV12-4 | ASRTGRNYGYT
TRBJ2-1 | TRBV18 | ASSPGLGRDEQF
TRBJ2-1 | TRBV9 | ASSVASTYNEQF
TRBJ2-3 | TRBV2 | ASSEAAGGPDTQY
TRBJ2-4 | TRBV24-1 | ATSDTGTSAHGNIQY
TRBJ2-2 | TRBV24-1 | ATSDPSRGKDGELF
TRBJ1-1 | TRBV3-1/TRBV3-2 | ASSQVGDHEAF
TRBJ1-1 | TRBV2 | ASSAETSNAEAF
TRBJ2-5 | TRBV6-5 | ASSWASGQETQY
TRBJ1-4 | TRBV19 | ASRPGFGSNEKLF
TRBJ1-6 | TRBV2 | ASARDRGNSPLH
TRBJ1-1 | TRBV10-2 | ASSETGETEAF
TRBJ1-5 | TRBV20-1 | SASPRTGAYQPQH
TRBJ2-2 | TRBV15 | ATKTRGDRELF